Following are 31 T cell receptor beta chains from one sample sequenced in a study of blood T cell repertoires in COVID-19. Data came from immunoSEQ multiplex PCR; TCRdb stores just in-frame clones and leaves some out. The sample consists of 200,000 to 250,000 clones, 65% to 90% of them appearing once. Sequenced: peripheral blood. The source is a woman aged 50 to 60 with acute or convalescent COVID-19.

This clone appeared a single time. The rearrangement uses TRBV27 and TRBJ2-7; the match to TRBD1 covers 9 bases. This CDR3 is 15 amino acids long. Germline loops: CDR1 MNHEY, CDR2 SMNVEV (reference sequence). V lost 4 bases to trimming and J lost 3 bases; unmatched junction nucleotides: 7. The CDR3 nucleotides are TGTGCCAGCAGTTATAAGACAGGGGGTGTCTACGAGCAGTACTTC. Translating it yields CASSYKTGGVYEQYF.

This clone has more than one count but fewer than ten. J is TRBJ1-2 and V is TRBV27; the D gene is possibly TRBD1 (5 bases). The germline CDR1 and CDR2 sequences are MNHEY and SMNVEV (reference sequence). This CDR3 comprises 12 residues. The ends were cut back, 5 bases at V and 7 bases at J, with 11 bases in the middle. CDR3 coding DNA: TGTGCCAGCAGTGGGGGGTTCAGTGGCTACACCTTC. Residues: CASSGGFSGYTF.

The chain joins TRBV5-8 to TRBJ2-7; a possible D gene is TRBD1 (6 bases). V shed 8 bases and J shed 3 bases, with 12 bases lying between them. CDR3 length equals 12 residues. From germline, CDR1 is SGHTS and CDR2 YDEGEE. CDR3 in amino acids: CASKGGGYEQYF. As DNA, the CDR3 is TGTGCCAGTAAAGGGGGTGGCTACGAGCAGTACTTC. The full variable domain, its missing parts supplied by reference TRBV5-8 and TRBJ2-7, is EAGVTQSPTHLIKTRGQQATLRCSPISGHTSVYWYQQALGLGLQFLLWYDEGEERNRGNFPPRFSGRQFPNYSSELNVNALELEDSALYLCASKGGGYEQYFGPGTRLTVT.

In this sample, this clone turned up a few times. This rearrangement joins TRBV14 to TRBJ1-5; D uncertain. The CDR3 loop spans 13 amino acids. Germline lookup yields CDR1 SGHDN and CDR2 FVKESK. Deletions cut 1 base from V and 9 bases from J, with 10 bases between. CDR3 sequence: CASSQGPGLPQHF. CDR3 nucleotide sequence: TGTGCCAGCAGCCAAGGGCCAGGTCTGCCCCAGCATTTT.

The V and J genes are TRBV5-1 and TRBJ1-1, with 7 bases fitting TRBD1. Per the germline V gene, CDR1 is SGHRS and CDR2 is YFSETQ. CDR3 size: 15 residues. J lost 7 bases, V lost 8 bases, and 17 bases had no gene match. As DNA, the CDR3 is TGCGCCAGTAGGACCGCTTACAGGGGATGGGGTGAAGCTTTCTTT. Translation gives CASRTAYRGWGEAFF. Based on the CDR3 plus reference TRBV5-1 and TRBJ1-1, the full variable domain is KAGVTQTPRYLIKTRGQQVTLSCSPISGHRSVSWYQQTPGQGLQFLFEYFSETQRNKGNFPGRFSGRQFSNSRSEMNVSTLELGDSALYLCASRTAYRGWGEAFFGQGTRLTVV.

CDR3 protein: CASTYQGIAYNSPLHF. The CDR3 DNA reads TGTGCCAGTACATACCAGGGGATCGCCTATAATTCACCCCTCCACTTT. V is TRBV19 and J is TRBJ1-6; possibly TRBD1 for D (6 bases). The CDR3 is 16 amino acids. Trimming shortened V by 7 bases and J by 2 bases, and 15 bases separated the two germline ends. Germline CDR1 LNHDA, CDR2 SQIVND (reference sequence).

CDR3 sequence (DNA): TGTGCCACCAGCATTCCTAGCACAGATACGCAGTATTTT. Residues: CATSIPSTDTQYF. The chain recombines TRBV15 with TRBJ2-3; no definite D call. CDR1 LNHNV and CDR2 YYDKDF come from the germline V gene (reference sequence). Trimming took off 4 bases at V and 0 bases at J, with 5 bases between the two ends. The CDR3 runs to 13 residues.

The count of this clone is one. This chain connects TRBV13 to TRBJ2-3, with 15 nucleotides matching TRBD2. The CDR3 is 16 amino acids. The V gene's germline CDR1 is PRHDT and CDR2 FYEKMQ (reference sequence). Losses at the gene ends were 6 bases for V and 6 bases for J; bases not matched to a gene: 7. CDR3 amino acids: CASRPRTSGGEDTQYF. The CDR3 DNA follows: TGTGCCAGCAGGCCACGGACTAGCGGGGGGGAGGATACGCAGTATTTT.

The gene calls are TRBV13 and TRBJ2-1, with 8 positions matching TRBD1. Germline assignment: CDR1 PRHDT and CDR2 FYEKMQ (reference sequence). CDR3 size: 15 residues. Trimming at V came to 3 bases and at J to 6 bases, leaving 7 bases not matched to a gene. In nucleotides, the CDR3 is TGTGCCAGCAGCTTCCTGGACAGGGCGTTCAATGAGCAGTTCTTC. This encodes CASSFLDRAFNEQFF.

The V call is TRBV4-2, the J call TRBJ1-5, with no clear D. The CDR3 contains 14 residues. Trimming took off 0 bases at V and 7 bases at J, with 10 bases between the two ends. Germline-derived CDR1 and CDR2 are LGHNA and YNFKEQ. As DNA, the CDR3 is TGTGCCAGCAGCCAAGATTTGGTGGGCCAGCCCCAGCATTTT. Protein: CASSQDLVGQPQHF.

The rearrangement uses TRBV23-1 and TRBJ2-2; D uncertain. TRBV23-1 is designated an ORF whose function remains uncertain. This CDR3 region has 18 residues. Deletions cut 3 bases from V and 0 bases from J, with 17 bases between. Here the CDR3 DNA reads TGCGCCAGCAGTCAGGGCATGATATTAGACCCGAACACCGGGGAGCTGTTTTTT. It encodes CASSQGMILDPNTGELFF.

The gene calls are TRBV7-9 and TRBJ2-5, with 9 positions matching TRBD1. Germline V lookup: CDR1 SEHNR, CDR2 FQNEAQ (reference sequence). This CDR3 has 14 amino acids. Germline trimming cut 4 bases from V and 5 bases from J; bases unmatched to any gene: 5. This CDR3 reads CASSSNRGRETQYF. The CDR3 bases are TGTGCCAGCAGCTCGAACAGGGGGCGCGAGACCCAGTACTTC. The whole variable domain, remainder taken from reference TRBV7-9 and TRBJ2-5, is DTGVSQNPRHKITKRGQNVTFRCDPISEHNRLYWYRQTLGQGPEFLTYFQNEAQLEKSRLLSDRFSAERPKGSFSTLEIQRTEQGDSAMYLCASSSNRGRETQYFGPGTRLLVL.

The chain recombines TRBV19 with TRBJ2-1, with 9 bases aligning to TRBD1. The CDR3 is 16 amino acids. The V gene end was trimmed by 7 bases and the J gene end by 3 bases; junction bases not matched to a gene: 10. The V gene's germline CDR1 is LNHDA and CDR2 SQIVND (reference sequence). Here the CDR3 DNA reads TGTGCCAGTATCGCCGGGACAGGGCCCAGCTACAATGAGCAGTTCTTC. As protein: CASIAGTGPSYNEQFF.

This clone was picked up one time. V is TRBV4-3 and J is TRBJ1-1, with D maybe TRBD1 (5 bases). The CDR3 is made up of 13 amino acids. Germline loops: CDR1 LGHNA, CDR2 YSLEER. V dropped 4 bases and J dropped 1 base, with 7 bases sitting between them. Here the CDR3 DNA reads TGCGCCAGCAGCCTAGGGGCGAACACTGAAGCTTTCTTT. It yields the protein CASSLGANTEAFF.

The CDR3 protein is CASSLVSIANTGELFF. The CDR3 bases are TGTGCCAGCAGCTTGGTGTCTATCGCGAACACCGGGGAGCTGTTTTTT. The V gene is TRBV5-6, the J gene TRBJ2-2; no clear D. This CDR3 comprises 16 residues. Germline V gene lookup returns CDR1 SGHDT and CDR2 YYEEEE. V lost 0 bases and J lost 0, with 9 bases in between. Drawing the rest from reference TRBV5-6 and TRBJ2-2, the complete variable domain is DAGVTQSPTHLIKTRGQQVTLRCSPKSGHDTVSWYQQALGQGPQFIFQYYEEEERQRGNFPDRFSGHQFPNYSSELNVNALLLGDSALYLCASSLVSIANTGELFFGEGSRLTVL.

The V and J genes are TRBV4-1 and TRBJ2-5, with TRBD1 as a possible D gene (5 bases). This CDR3 region has 15 residues. Germline CDR1 MGHRA, CDR2 YSYEKL. Trimming shortened V by 4 bases and J by 1 base, and 13 bases separated the two germline ends. The CDR3 reads CASSRTSGSQETQYF. The DNA for the CDR3 is TGCGCCAGCAGCCGAACTTCAGGGTCCCAAGAGACCCAGTACTTC.

The rearrangement uses TRBV4-1 and TRBJ2-2; 8 bases fit TRBD1. Germline V gene data show CDR1 as MGHRA and CDR2 as YSYEKL. The CDR3 has 15 amino acids. V lost 2 bases, J lost 3 bases, and 2 bases stayed unmatched. Here the CDR3 reads CASSQRTGYTGELFF. CDR3 bases: TGCGCCAGCAGCCAACGGACAGGGTACACCGGGGAGCTGTTTTTT.

The chain recombines TRBV10-3 with TRBJ2-5; D unresolved. The CDR3 covers 14 residues. V was cut by 2 bases and J by 0 bases, with 7 bases left in between. Germline assignment: CDR1 ENHRY and CDR2 SYGVKD. CDR3 DNA: TGTGCCATCAGTGAGGGCAGAAACCAAGAGACCCAGTACTTC. This encodes CAISEGRNQETQYF.

The rearrangement links TRBV5-1 to TRBJ1-4, with D perhaps TRBD1 (6 bases). Trimming took off 4 bases at V and 7 bases at J, with 17 bases between the two ends. CDR3 length: 15 amino acids. Germline V lookup: CDR1 SGHRS, CDR2 YFSETQ. The CDR3 reads CASSRNPGGVEKLFF. The CDR3 nucleotides are TGCGCCAGCAGCCGAAACCCGGGGGGCGTTGAAAAACTGTTTTTT.

The rearrangement joins TRBV28 to TRBJ2-5; D possibly corresponds to TRBD2 (5 bases). CDR3 size: 15 residues. Germline CDR1 is MDHEN and CDR2 is SYDVKM. The V end lost 5 bases, the J end lost 1 base, and 14 bases lay between the germline ends. CDR3 sequence reads: CASSLRPSGQETQYF. The CDR3 bases are TGTGCCAGCAGTCTTAGGCCCAGCGGCCAAGAGACCCAGTACTTC. The full variable domain, completed using reference TRBV28 and TRBJ2-5, is DVKVTQSSRYLVKRTGEKVFLECVQDMDHENMFWYRQDPGLGLRLIYFSYDVKMKEKGDIPEGYSVSREKKERFSLILESASTNQTSMYLCASSLRPSGQETQYFGPGTRLLVL.

This chain links TRBV2 with TRBJ2-3, with D maybe TRBD1 (6 bases). CDR3 length equals 16 residues. The V and J ends lost 1 base and 5 bases respectively, with 16 bases between them. Germline CDR1 is SNHLY and CDR2 is FYNNEI. The DNA of the CDR3 is TGTGCCAGCAGTGAAGGTGGGAAGGGACATCAAGATACGCAGTATTTT. It is translated as CASSEGGKGHQDTQYF.

The table lists this clone with a count of one. The V and J genes are TRBV25-1 and TRBJ1-1; tentatively, D is TRBD1 (5 bases). Germline CDR1 MGHDK, CDR2 SYGVNS. V lost 8 bases, J lost 2 bases, and 12 bases lay in between. The length of the CDR3 is 13 residues. The CDR3 protein is CASVVGVNTEAFF. CDR3 coding DNA: TGTGCCAGCGTGGTAGGGGTAAACACTGAAGCTTTCTTT.

The gene calls are TRBV2 and TRBJ1-4, with D maybe TRBD1 (5 bases). Germline V gives CDR1 SNHLY, CDR2 FYNNEI. This CDR3 has 15 residues. Deletions cut 0 bases from V and 2 bases from J, with 7 bases between. The CDR3 coding sequence is TGTGCCAGCAGTGAAGCGACAGCTACTAATGAAAAACTGTTTTTT. Translation gives CASSEATATNEKLFF.

The V and J genes are TRBV28 and TRBJ1-1; D remains ambiguous. Trimming took off 3 bases at V and 1 base at J, with 24 bases between the two ends. Germline lookup yields CDR1 MDHEN and CDR2 SYDVKM. The CDR3 consists of 19 residues. CDR3 nucleotide sequence: TGTGCCAGCAGTTTTTTTGGTAATTTAGTAGGAGACCAGAACACTGAAGCTTTCTTT. Its translation: CASSFFGNLVGDQNTEAFF.

This CDR3 is CASSYRSQGTYGYTF. In nucleotides, the CDR3 is TGTGCCAGCAGCTACCGCTCACAGGGGACCTATGGCTACACCTTC. J is TRBJ1-2 and V is TRBV7-8; 7 nucleotides match TRBD1. CDR1 SGHVS and CDR2 FQNEAQ come from the germline V gene. The CDR3 sequence is 15 residues long. With V trimmed by 4 bases and J by 4 bases, 9 bases remained unmatched.

This clone was seen just once. J is TRBJ2-4 and V is TRBV28, with 9 bases fitting TRBD1. This CDR3 has 13 residues. With 6 bases clipped from V and 7 bases from J, the junction kept 4 bases outside the gene matches. Germline loops: CDR1 MDHEN, CDR2 SYDVKM. The CDR3 bases are TGTGCCAGCAGCCGGGACAGGGCGAACATTCAGTACTTC. It is translated as CASSRDRANIQYF. Looking up the rest from reference TRBV28 and TRBJ2-4 gives the full variable domain: DVKVTQSSRYLVKRTGEKVFLECVQDMDHENMFWYRQDPGLGLRLIYFSYDVKMKEKGDIPEGYSVSREKKERFSLILESASTNQTSMYLCASSRDRANIQYFGAGTRLSVL.

This clone has a single count. The chain is built from TRBV19 and TRBJ2-2; 8 bases agree with TRBD2. J lost 8 bases, V lost 7 bases, and 9 bases had no gene match. The CDR3 is 14 residues long. Germline values: CDR1 LNHDA, CDR2 SQIVND (reference sequence). CDR3 region: CASNPGTSGGELFF. The CDR3 DNA follows: TGTGCCAGTAATCCCGGGACTAGTGGTGGGGAGCTGTTTTTT.

The chain links TRBV13 to TRBJ2-5; 9 bases fit TRBD1. The CDR3 totals 12 residues. The V segment lost 5 bases and the J segment 9 bases; nucleotides outside the gene matches: 4. CDR1 is PRHDT, CDR2 FYEKMQ, per germline (reference sequence). The chain's CDR3 is CASSPTGGSQYF. CDR3 sequence (DNA): TGTGCCAGCAGCCCCACAGGGGGCTCCCAGTACTTC. Supplemented by reference TRBV13 and TRBJ2-5, the full variable domain reads AAGVIQSPRHLIKEKRETATLKCYPIPRHDTVYWYQQGPGQDPQFLISFYEKMQSDKGSIPDRFSAQQFSDYHSELNMSSLELGDSALYFCASSPTGGSQYFGPGTRLLVL.

This chain connects TRBV9 to TRBJ2-1; 12 bases are shared with TRBD2. Looked up from germline, CDR1 is SGDLS and CDR2 is YYNGEE. V trimming: 4 bases; J trimming: 9 bases; junction bases outside the gene matches: 8. The CDR3 has 15 residues. Written as DNA, the CDR3 is TGTGCCAGCAGCTTTGGACTAGCGGGAAGCACTGAGCAGTTCTTC. Translation: CASSFGLAGSTEQFF.

The chain has TRBV3-1 (or the pseudogene TRBV3-2) and TRBJ2-1; 11 positions agree with TRBD2. Germline-derived CDR1 and CDR2 are LGHDT and YNNKEL (reference sequence). CDR3 length: 16 amino acids. Trimming took 6 bases from V and 5 from J; bases not matched to a gene: 9. The CDR3 DNA sequence: TGTGCCAGCAGTAGAGATCCGGGACTAGCGGACAATGAGCAGTTCTTC. It specifies CASSRDPGLADNEQFF.

This chain connects TRBV5-4 to TRBJ2-5; D is ambiguous. Germline CDR1 reads SGHNT; CDR2 reads YYREEE (reference sequence). The ends were cut back, 0 bases at V and 4 bases at J, with 7 bases in the middle. The CDR3 is made up of 13 amino acids. CDR3 residues: CASSLAESETQYF. The CDR3 region has the DNA TGTGCCAGCAGCTTGGCAGAATCAGAGACCCAGTACTTC. The full variable domain, rest sourced from reference TRBV5-4 and TRBJ2-5, is ETGVTQSPTHLIKTRGQQVTLRCSSQSGHNTVSWYQQALGQGPQFIFQYYREEENGRGNFPPRFSGLQFPNYSSELNVNALELDDSALYLCASSLAESETQYFGPGTRLLVL.